This T cell receptor (beta chain) was captured in a study of blood T cell repertoires in COVID-19. Study-wide context: Specimens from acute and convalescent COVID-19 originated in the United States, Italy and Spain. T cells, B-cell-depleted T cells, or PBMCs provided the cDNA or gDNA that served as material.

As handled by the study authors: Reference gene primers were amplified, and this amplification served to estimate nucleated cell counts. The repertoire was sequenced with immunoSEQ multiplex PCR; TCRdb's copy has only in-frame clones and lacks some. The D gene and trimming were derived from the DNA, and the V and J assignments and clone size from that table. Among approximately 200,000 clones listed, 85% to 90% were seen once. V was cut by 0 bases and J by 8 bases, with 13 bases left in between. The CDR3 runs 15 residues. Germline CDR1 SGHVS, CDR2 FNYEAQ. Input material: peripheral blood. The source is a man aged 55 to 69 who had recovered from COVID-19. The chain combines TRBV7-6 with TRBJ1-4; D remains ambiguous. The CDR3 coding sequence is TGTGCCAGCAGCTTAGCGGGAGGATTGAGGGAAAAACTGTTTTTT. Encoded protein: CASSLAGGLREKLFF.